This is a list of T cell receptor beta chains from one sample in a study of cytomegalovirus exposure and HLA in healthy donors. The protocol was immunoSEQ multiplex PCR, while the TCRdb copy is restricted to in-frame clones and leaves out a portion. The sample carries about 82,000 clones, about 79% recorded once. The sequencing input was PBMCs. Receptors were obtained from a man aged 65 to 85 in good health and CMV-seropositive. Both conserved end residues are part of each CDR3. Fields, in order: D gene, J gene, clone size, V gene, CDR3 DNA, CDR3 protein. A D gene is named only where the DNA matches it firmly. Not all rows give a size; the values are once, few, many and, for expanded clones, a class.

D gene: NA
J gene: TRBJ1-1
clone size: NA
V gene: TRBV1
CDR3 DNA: TGCACCAGCAGCCAAGATCCCCACAGAGACACTGAAGCTTTCTTT
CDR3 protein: CTSSQDPHRDTEAFF

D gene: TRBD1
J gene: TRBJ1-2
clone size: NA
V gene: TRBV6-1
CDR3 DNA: TGTGCCAGCACTACAGGGGGCAGAGGCTACACCTTC
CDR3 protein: CASTTGGRGYTF

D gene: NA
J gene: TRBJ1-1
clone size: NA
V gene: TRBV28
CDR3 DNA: TGTGCCAGCAGTTTGGTCCGGGTTGAAGCTTTCTTT
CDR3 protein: CASSLVRVEAFF

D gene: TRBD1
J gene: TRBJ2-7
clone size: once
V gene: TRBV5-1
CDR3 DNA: TGCGCCAGCAGCTTGGGGGGGACAGGCCCCAACGAGCAGTACTTC
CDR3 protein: CASSLGGTGPNEQYF

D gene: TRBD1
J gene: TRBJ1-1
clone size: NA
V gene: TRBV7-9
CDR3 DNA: TGTGCCAGCAGCTGGGGACAGGGGAACACTGAAGCTTTCTTT
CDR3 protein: CASSWGQGNTEAFF

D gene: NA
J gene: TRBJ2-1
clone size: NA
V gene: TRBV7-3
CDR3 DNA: TGTGCCAGCAGCACCGGTGGCTACAATGAGCAGTTCTTC
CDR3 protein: CASSTGGYNEQFF

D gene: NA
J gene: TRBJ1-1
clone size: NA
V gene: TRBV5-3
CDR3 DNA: TGTGCCAGAAGCTTAGTCCCCCCTCTCGAGCGTGCTTTCTTT
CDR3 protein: CARSLVPPLERAFF

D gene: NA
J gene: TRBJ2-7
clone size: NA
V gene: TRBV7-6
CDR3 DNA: TGTGCCAGCAGCTTAGGGGGCCCCTCCGCCACGCAGTACTTC
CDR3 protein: CASSLGGPSATQYF

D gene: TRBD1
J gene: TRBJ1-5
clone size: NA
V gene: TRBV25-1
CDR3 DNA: TGTGCCAGCAGTGGTACCCCCACAGGGGGCAGCAATCAGCCCCAGCATTTT
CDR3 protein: CASSGTPTGGSNQPQHF

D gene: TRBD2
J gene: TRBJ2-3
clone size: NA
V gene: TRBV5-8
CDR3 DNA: TGTGCCAGCAGCCTAGCGGGGGTGGGCACAGATACGCAGTATTTT
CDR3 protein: CASSLAGVGTDTQYF

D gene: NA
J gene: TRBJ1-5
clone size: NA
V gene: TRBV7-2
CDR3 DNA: TGTGCCAGCAGCGCCCCCGGGGGAGGCCAGCCCCAGCATTTT
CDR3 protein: CASSAPGGGQPQHF